This is a list of T cell receptor beta chains from one sample in a study of response to subunit inactivated influenza vaccine. From the RT-PCR reads, TCRdb called clonotypes with MiXCR, one entry per CDR3 protein. In the table there are approximately 500,000 distinct CDR3 sequences, around a quarter of which are singletons. These same records also appear under a second study, on T cells expressing NK-cell markers.

The specimen was CD4+ T cells sorted from PBMCs, collected 11 to 12 days after vaccination. The receptors were sampled from a man between 45 and 60 years old who received an inactivated influenza vaccine. CDR3s include the opening cysteine and the closing phenylalanine or tryptophan. D genes are given only for firm matches. Clone size, where shown, is once, few, many, or a class for clones that have expanded.

TRBJ1-1 | TRBV7-2 | few | . | TGTGCCAGCAGCTTAGGACGGAGGAACACTGAAGCTTTCTTT | CASSLGRRNTEAFF
TRBJ2-1 | TRBV6-2/TRBV6-3 | . | TRBD2 | TGTGCCAGCAGTATCCCCCGGACTAGCGGTTACAATGAGCAGTTCTTC | CASSIPRTSGYNEQFF
TRBJ2-5 | TRBV3-1 | few | TRBD1 | TGTGCCAGCAGCCAAGGTGTCCCGGGACAGGGGAAAGAGACCCAGTACTTC | CASSQGVPGQGKETQYF
TRBJ2-7 | TRBV20-1 | few | TRBD1 | TGCAGTGCTAGAGAAACGGGACAGACCTACGAGCAGTACTTC | CSARETGQTYEQYF
TRBJ1-5 | TRBV6-2/TRBV6-3 | few | . | TGTGCCAGCAGTTACTCTAAGTATCAGCCCCAGCATTTT | CASSYSKYQPQHF
TRBJ2-1 | TRBV20-1 | . | TRBD2 | TGCAGTGCTGCGCCCGAGCGGGAGGGCCCGTACAATGAGCAGTTCTTC | CSAAPEREGPYNEQFF
TRBJ1-4 | TRBV5-1 | many | TRBD1 | TGCGCCAGCAGCTGGGACAGGGAGACCGAAAAACTGTTTTTT | CASSWDRETEKLFF
TRBJ1-1 | TRBV20-1 | . | . | TGCAGGGCTTGGGACATGAACACTGAAGCTTTCTTT | CRAWDMNTEAFF
TRBJ2-7 | TRBV30 | few | . | TGTGCCTGGAGTATCCAGGCCGCGTACGAGCAGTACTTC | CAWSIQAAYEQYF
TRBJ2-5 | TRBV7-2 | . | . | TGTGCCAGCAGCCCGGACCGTCAGACCCAGTACTTC | CASSPDRQTQYF
TRBJ2-1 | TRBV11-2 | few | . | TGTGCCAGCAGCGTAGGGGTAGGCAATGAGCAGTTCTTC | CASSVGVGNEQFF
TRBJ1-1 | TRBV20-1 | few | . | TGCAGTGCTAGAGGTTTGACTGGAACTGAAGCTTTCTTT | CSARGLTGTEAFF
TRBJ2-2 | TRBV5-8 | few | TRBD1 | TGTGCCAGCAGCCTGAACAGGGGGGCCAACACCGGGGAGCTGTTTTTT | CASSLNRGANTGELFF
TRBJ2-7 | TRBV12-3/TRBV12-4 | . | . | TGTGCCAGCACCCCTGGCCGGCCCTCCTACGAGCAGTACTTC | CASTPGRPSYEQYF
TRBJ1-2 | TRBV6-5 | . | . | TGTGCCAGCAGTTACTCTCCCTCCAGGGGTGGCTACACCTTC | CASSYSPSRGGYTF
TRBJ1-2 | TRBV6-2/TRBV6-3 | . | . | TGTGCCAGCAGTTTGTCCGTTTATGGCTACACCTTC | CASSLSVYGYTF
TRBJ2-5 | TRBV11-2 | . | TRBD2 | TGTGCCAGCAGCTTAGGTTCCCTAGCGGGAAACCAAGAGACCCAGTACTTC | CASSLGSLAGNQETQYF
TRBJ2-3 | TRBV10-3 | few | . | TGTGCCATCTCCCCGACAGGGTTCGCGGGGGATACGCAGTATTTT | CAISPTGFAGDTQYF
TRBJ2-1 | TRBV5-1 | . | . | TGCGCCAGCCGGCTCGGGGGAGAATACAATGAGCAGTTCTTC | CASRLGGEYNEQFF
TRBJ2-1 | TRBV20-1 | . | . | TGCAGTGCTAATTCCTGGGGGGAGCGCCTCAATGAGCAGTTCTTC | CSANSWGERLNEQFF
TRBJ1-1 | TRBV5-1 | . | TRBD1 | TGCGCCAGCAGCTTCCAGGGGGGGGCTGAAGCTTTCTTT | CASSFQGGAEAFF
TRBJ2-7 | TRBV28 | few | . | TGTGCCAGCAGTCTTGGGTTCTACGAGCAGTACTTC | CASSLGFYEQYF
TRBJ2-1 | TRBV7-8 | . | . | TGTGCCAGCAGGGGATCTAGAAAGGGGCAGTTCTTC | CASRGSRKGQFF
TRBJ2-7 | TRBV6-5 | few | TRBD2 | TGTGCCAGCAGTTACCAAACGGGCGCACCTAGCGGGAGGGCGAAAGAGCAGTACTTC | CASSYQTGAPSGRAKEQYF
TRBJ2-7 | TRBV20-1 | few | . | TGCAGTGCTAGTAATCTCGGCGAGAGATTTTCCTACGAGCAGTACTTC | CSASNLGERFSYEQYF
TRBJ2-1 | TRBV15 | . | . | TGTGCCACCAGCCGAACATCGATCTCCTACAATGAGCAGTTCTTC | CATSRTSISYNEQFF
TRBJ1-6 | TRBV7-9 | few | . | TGTGCCAGCAGCCAAAGACCGGGACCCCTCCACTTT | CASSQRPGPLHF
TRBJ2-6 | TRBV11-1 | . | TRBD1 | TGTGCCAGCAGCTGGGGACAGGGCGTGTCTGGGGCCAACGTCCTGATTTTC | CASSWGQGVSGANVLIF
TRBJ2-1 | TRBV18 | few | TRBD2 | TGTGCCAGCTCACCACGGCGGGAGGGGGCCAATGAGCAGTTCTTC | CASSPRREGANEQFF
TRBJ2-5 | TRBV10-3 | many | . | TGTGCCATCAGTGAGTCGTTAGCAAAAGAGACCCAGTACTTC | CAISESLAKETQYF
TRBJ2-3 | TRBV5-1 | few | . | TGCGCCAGCAGCTTGGGGGGAACAGGGCGAGGCACAGATACGCAGTATTTT | CASSLGGTGRGTDTQYF
TRBJ1-5 | TRBV6-2/TRBV6-3 | few | TRBD1 | TGTGCCAGCAGTTACCTCGGGACAGGGAGCTACAATCAGCCCCAGCATTTT | CASSYLGTGSYNQPQHF
TRBJ2-5 | TRBV14 | . | TRBD1 | TGTGACAGCAGCTTGTTGACAGGGGGCCAAGAGACCCAGTACTTC | CDSSLLTGGQETQYF
TRBJ1-1 | TRBV7-9 | . | . | TGTGCCAGCAGCTTAGGGAAGACTGAAGCTTTCTTT | CASSLGKTEAFF
TRBJ2-3 | TRBV18 | . | . | TGTGCCAGCTCACCCGAACTAGCAGATACGCAGTATTTT | CASSPELADTQYF
TRBJ1-5 | TRBV4-1 | . | TRBD1 | TGCGCCAGCAGCCAAGAAGGGGACAGGGCCAATCAGCCCCAGCATTTT | CASSQEGDRANQPQHF
TRBJ1-4 | TRBV20-1 | few | TRBD1 | TGCAGTGCTAGACCGGGACAGGGTCTCTCAACTAATGAAAAACTGTTTTTT | CSARPGQGLSTNEKLFF
TRBJ2-1 | TRBV19 | few | TRBD2 | TGTGCCAGTAGTAGCGGGGGGAGGAATGAGCAGTTCTTC | CASSSGGRNEQFF
TRBJ1-4 | TRBV5-1 | . | . | TGCGCCAGCAGCTCCGGGGGGGGCGTCTCTGAAAAACTGTTTTTT | CASSSGGGVSEKLFF
TRBJ2-2 | TRBV10-3 | few | TRBD1 | TGTGCCACCGCACCGACAGGGGTCCCCGGGGAGCTGTTTTTT | CATAPTGVPGELFF
TRBJ2-2 | TRBV4-2 | . | . | TGTGCCAGCAGCCAAGATCATTGGGGGGCGAACACCGGGGAGCTGTTTTTT | CASSQDHWGANTGELFF
TRBJ2-1 | TRBV28 | . | TRBD2 | TGTGCCAGCAGTTTGGGGGCTAGCGGGAGGTCTAGGGCGCAGTTCTTC | CASSLGASGRSRAQFF
TRBJ1-6 | TRBV3-1 | . | . | TGTGCCAGCAGCCAAGAGGGGCTTCGGTGGAATTCACCCCTCCACTTT | CASSQEGLRWNSPLHF
TRBJ2-2 | TRBV12-3/TRBV12-4 | few | TRBD2 | TGTGCCAGCAGTGTTCGAGGCGGGGGAACCGGGGAGCTGTTTTTT | CASSVRGGGTGELFF
TRBJ2-1 | TRBV5-1 | few | . | TGCGCCAGCAGCTTTCGTGACAATGAGCAGTTCTTC | CASSFRDNEQFF
TRBJ2-5 | TRBV10-3 | . | . | TGTGCCATCAGTTTTGACCGGGGCAGGCAAGAGACCCAGTACTTC | CAISFDRGRQETQYF
TRBJ2-5 | TRBV20-1 | few | . | TGCAGTGCTAGAGGCCAGGGGAAGGAGACCCAGTACTTC | CSARGQGKETQYF
TRBJ1-1 | TRBV29-1 | . | TRBD1 | TGCAGCGTTATGACAGGGGACACTGAAGCTTTCTTT | CSVMTGDTEAFF
TRBJ2-7 | TRBV12-3/TRBV12-4 | few | . | TGTGCCAGCGTAGCCGGGGCAGGGAGGTTCTACGAGCAGTACTTC | CASVAGAGRFYEQYF
TRBJ2-3 | TRBV5-1 | . | . | TGCGCCAGCAGAAAACAGGATAGCCGATCAGATACGCAGTATTTT | CASRKQDSRSDTQYF
TRBJ2-7 | TRBV5-1 | . | TRBD1 | TGCGCCAGCAGCTTGCAGACGGGACAGGGAATCAAAGGGGCCTACGAGCAGTACTTC | CASSLQTGQGIKGAYEQYF
TRBJ2-2 | TRBV3-1 | . | TRBD1 | TGTGCCAGCAGCCATTTACACAGGGGTTCCGGGGAGCTGTTTTTT | CASSHLHRGSGELFF
TRBJ2-5 | TRBV7-2 | . | . | TGTGCCAGCAGCTCACAGACAGGATCGAGAGAGACCCAGTACTTC | CASSSQTGSRETQYF
TRBJ1-1 | TRBV10-3 | . | TRBD1 | TGTGCCATCAGTGAGTGGGACAGGGACACTGAAGCTTTCTTT | CAISEWDRDTEAFF
TRBJ2-5 | TRBV10-3 | few | . | TGTGCCATCAGTGAGTCAGGTGGGGAGACCCAGTACTTC | CAISESGGETQYF
TRBJ1-4 | TRBV7-9 | . | . | TGTGCCAGCAGCGTAAGGGATGGGGGTGAAAAACTGTTTTTT | CASSVRDGGEKLFF
TRBJ1-2 | TRBV6-1 | . | TRBD1 | TGTGCCAGCAGCCACCGGGACAGGGTCTTAGGCTACACCTTC | CASSHRDRVLGYTF
TRBJ2-1 | TRBV7-6 | few | . | TGTGCCAGCAGCTTAGTAGCGGACCGCGGCAATGAGCAGTTCTTC | CASSLVADRGNEQFF
TRBJ2-5 | TRBV5-4 | few | . | TGTGCCAGCAGCTCCTTCAGACAGGACATCCAAGAGACCCAGTACTTC | CASSSFRQDIQETQYF
TRBJ2-1 | TRBV12-3/TRBV12-4 | few | TRBD2 | TGTGCCAGCAGCCCCTTAGCGGGAGGGCGAGGTGAGCAGTTCTTC | CASSPLAGGRGEQFF